These 30 T cell receptor beta chains came from one sample sequenced in a study of T cell responses to AZD1222 COVID-19 vaccine. Measured with immunoSEQ multiplex PCR; TCRdb has only the in-frame clones, and not every one. The data contain 150,000 to 200,000 clones, roughly 92% of them singletons. The material sequenced was peripheral blood, taken on day 0 of AZD1222 vaccination. These receptors all stem from an adult in good health.

The chain uses TRBV4-1 and TRBJ1-1; D not resolved. The CDR3 covers 13 residues. Looked up from germline, CDR1 is MGHRA and CDR2 is YSYEKL. The ends were cut back, 4 bases at V and 7 bases at J, with 13 bases in the middle. The CDR3 loop reads CASSRMDGCEAFF. As DNA, the CDR3 is TGCGCCAGCAGCCGAATGGACGGCTGTGAAGCTTTCTTT.

The rearrangement links TRBV18 to TRBJ2-3; D uncertain. This CDR3 is 13 amino acids long. CDR1 and CDR2 from the germline V gene are KGHSH and LQKENI. The V gene lost 2 bases and the J gene lost 0 bases, with 3 bases spanning the gap. The CDR3 DNA sequence: TGTGCCAGCTCACCATCCAGCACAGATACGCAGTATTTT. This codes for CASSPSSTDTQYF.

The V call is TRBV3-1 (or the pseudogene TRBV3-2), the J call TRBJ2-1, with 10 nucleotides matching TRBD2. The CDR3 consists of 17 residues. Germline-derived CDR1 and CDR2 are LGHDT and YNNKEL (reference sequence). With V trimmed by 2 bases and J by 14 bases, 18 bases remained unmatched. CDR3 DNA sequence: TGTGCCAGCAGCCAACTAAGCGGGAGGGCCCCCGGCACCGCAGAGTTCTTC. Translated: CASSQLSGRAPGTAEFF.

The gene calls are TRBV3-1 (or the pseudogene TRBV3-2) and TRBJ2-7; possibly TRBD1 or TRBD2 for D (6 bases each). The length of the CDR3 is 12 residues. V lost 2 bases and J lost 7, with 9 bases in between. Germline lookup yields CDR1 LGHDT and CDR2 YNNKEL (reference sequence). The CDR3 DNA follows: TGTGCCAGCAGCCAACGGGGGCGGGAGCAGTACTTC. Translating gives CASSQRGREQYF.

The CDR3 spells CASSFTSGDNEQFF. CDR3 sequence (DNA): TGTGCCAGCAGCTTCACTAGCGGAGACAATGAGCAGTTCTTC. The gene calls are TRBV7-2 and TRBJ2-1, with TRBD2 matching over 8 bases. This CDR3 has 14 amino acids. V was clipped by 3 bases and J by 5 bases; unmatched bases: 3. CDR1 is SGHTA, CDR2 FQGNSA, per germline.

This chain uses TRBV5-1 with TRBJ2-5; tentatively, D is TRBD1 or TRBD2 (7 bases each). Trimming took 2 bases from V and 3 from J, leaving 11 bases between them. From germline, CDR1 is SGHRS and CDR2 YFSETQ. CDR3 length equals 14 residues. CDR3 amino acids: CASSFPGGEETQYF. In DNA form, the CDR3 reads TGCGCCAGCAGCTTCCCAGGGGGGGAAGAGACCCAGTACTTC.

The J gene is TRBJ2-7, the V gene TRBV5-1, with TRBD1 matching over 8 bases. The germline V gene encodes CDR1 SGHRS and CDR2 YFSETQ. Trimming removed 4 bases from V and 4 bases from J; junction bases left unmatched: 19. This CDR3 contains 18 residues. DNA for the CDR3: TGCGCCAGCAGCCTCGCGGGAACCGGGACAGGCGCTGTTTACGAGCAGTACTTC. Its protein product is CASSLAGTGTGAVYEQYF. Full variable domain (rest looked up from reference TRBV5-1 and TRBJ2-7): KAGVTQTPRYLIKTRGQQVTLSCSPISGHRSVSWYQQTPGQGLQFLFEYFSETQRNKGNFPGRFSGRQFSNSRSEMNVSTLELGDSALYLCASSLAGTGTGAVYEQYFGPGTRLTVT.

In DNA form, the CDR3 reads TGTGCCAGCTCGCGGGACCCAAAAGAGACCCAGTACTTC. This codes for CASSRDPKETQYF. The chain has TRBV12-3 or TRBV12-4 and TRBJ2-5; D is possibly TRBD2 (6 bases). The CDR3 runs 13 residues. Trimming shortened V by 8 bases and J by 3 bases, and 13 bases separated the two germline ends.

J is TRBJ2-1 and V is TRBV6-6; D is perhaps TRBD2 (6 bases). CDR1 is MNHNY, CDR2 SVGAGI, per germline (reference sequence). V was trimmed by 5 bases and J by 7 bases, leaving 9 bases between them. This CDR3 is 12 amino acids long. The chain's CDR3 is CASSRLENEQFF. The CDR3 region has the DNA TGTGCCAGCAGTAGACTAGAGAATGAGCAGTTCTTC.

The count of this clone is one. V usage is TRBV7-8 and J usage is TRBJ2-2; unclear D gene. Germline loops: CDR1 SGHVS, CDR2 FQNEAQ. The CDR3 has 12 amino acids. V was cut by 3 bases and J by 6 bases, with 5 bases left in between. The CDR3 DNA is TGTGCCAGCAGCTTCGTTTCCGGGGAGCTGTTTTTT. It encodes CASSFVSGELFF.

The rearrangement uses TRBV18 and TRBJ1-4, with D unresolved. This CDR3 region has 15 residues. Per the germline V gene, CDR1 is KGHSH and CDR2 is LQKENI. V lost 4 bases and J lost 0, with 9 bases in between. CDR3 region: CASSLRDATNEKLFF. The CDR3 DNA reads TGTGCCAGCTCACTTCGGGATGCAACTAATGAAAAACTGTTTTTT.

This chain uses TRBV9 with TRBJ1-1; 7 bases agree with TRBD1. Looked up from germline, CDR1 is SGDLS and CDR2 is YYNGEE. This CDR3 region has 14 residues. V gave up 3 bases and J gave up 5 bases; unmatched junction bases: 7. In DNA form, the CDR3 reads TGTGCCAGCAGCGGGTCAGGGACAGAGACTGAAGCTTTCTTT. Its translation: CASSGSGTETEAFF.

This clone appeared many times. The CDR3 sequence is CAWSDRDRDTGELFF. The CDR3 region has the DNA TGTGCCTGGAGTGACCGGGACAGGGACACCGGGGAGCTGTTTTTT. J is TRBJ2-2 and V is TRBV30, with 9 bases lining up with TRBD1. Germline V gene data show CDR1 as GTSNPN and CDR2 as SVGIG (reference sequence). The CDR3 covers 15 residues. J gave up 3 bases and V 1 base, and 3 bases lay outside the gene matches. The full variable domain, completed using reference TRBV30 and TRBJ2-2, is SQTIHQWPATLVQPVGSPLSLECTVEGTSNPNLYWYRQAAGRGLQLLFYSVGIGQISSEVPQNLSASRPQDRQFILSSKKLLLSDSGFYLCAWSDRDRDTGELFFGEGSRLTVL.

The rearrangement links TRBV27 to TRBJ2-1, with unresolved D. The V end lost 2 bases, the J end lost 14 bases, and 16 bases lay between the germline ends. This CDR3 contains 13 residues. Looked up from germline, CDR1 is MNHEY and CDR2 is SMNVEV (reference sequence). The CDR3 loop reads CASSLRVAAHKFF. The DNA of the CDR3 is TGTGCCAGCAGTTTAAGGGTCGCAGCCCATAAGTTCTTC.

The CDR3 here is CASQQGRVTEAFF. The CDR3 bases are TGTGCCAGCCAACAGGGCCGGGTCACTGAAGCTTTCTTT. The chain couples TRBV6-5 to TRBJ1-1; TRBD1 is a possible D gene (6 bases). CDR3 length equals 13 residues. The V gene's germline CDR1 is MNHEY and CDR2 SVGAGI. V lost 8 bases, J lost 4 bases, and 14 bases lay in between.

V usage is TRBV18 and J usage is TRBJ1-5, with 7 bases matching TRBD1. This CDR3 has 15 amino acids. Per the germline V gene, CDR1 is KGHSH and CDR2 is LQKENI. The J segment lost 0 bases and the V segment lost 3 bases, leaving 2 bases of the junction unmatched. The chain's CDR3 is CASSPGQSSNQPQHF. Written as DNA, the CDR3 is TGTGCCAGCTCACCGGGACAGAGTAGCAATCAGCCCCAGCATTTT. Supplemented by reference TRBV18 and TRBJ1-5, the full variable domain reads NAGVMQNPRHLVRRRGQEARLRCSPMKGHSHVYWYRQLPEEGLKFMVYLQKENIIDESGMPKERFSAEFPKEGPSILRIQQVVRGDSAAYFCASSPGQSSNQPQHFGDGTRLSIL.

The chain couples TRBV7-9 to TRBJ1-5, with 8 nucleotides matching TRBD1. The CDR3 runs 13 residues. CDR1 and CDR2 (germline): SEHNR, FQNEAQ (reference sequence). Unmatched junction bases numbered 0, after V lost 3 bases and J lost 5 bases. The CDR3 loop is CASSLTGDQPQHF. The DNA for the CDR3 is TGTGCCAGCAGCTTGACAGGGGATCAGCCCCAGCATTTT.

This clone came up a few times. This chain uses TRBV6-5 with TRBJ2-5, with 9 bases matching TRBD1. J was trimmed by 5 bases and V by 6 bases; bases with no gene match: 4. The germline gives CDR1 MNHEY, CDR2 SVGAGI. This CDR3 has 13 residues. DNA for the CDR3: TGTGCCAGCAGGCGGACAGGGGTGGAGACCCAGTACTTC. It is translated as CASRRTGVETQYF.

The chain uses TRBV4-1 and TRBJ1-2; 9 bases align to TRBD1. V lost 3 bases and J lost 5; bases outside the gene matches: 4. This CDR3 is 14 amino acids long. Germline loops: CDR1 MGHRA, CDR2 YSYEKL. CDR3: CASSHFGQGYGYTF. Here the CDR3 DNA reads TGCGCCAGCAGCCACTTCGGACAGGGGTATGGCTACACCTTC.

As DNA, the CDR3 is TGTGCCAGCAGCGTGGGGTGGGGCAGGGAGGCTGAGCAGTTCTTC. Its translation: CASSVGWGREAEQFF. The gene calls are TRBV9 and TRBJ2-1, with D tentatively TRBD2 (6 bases). With 2 bases removed from V and 9 bases from J, the gap between germline ends came to 18 bases. The CDR3 consists of 15 residues. CDR1 is SGDLS and CDR2 is YYNGEE in the germline V gene.

The chain links TRBV3-1 (or the pseudogene TRBV3-2) to TRBJ1-2; D might be TRBD1 (5 bases). V lost 0 bases to trimming and J lost 2 bases, with 10 bases between them. Germline CDR1 reads LGHDT; CDR2 reads YNNKEL (reference sequence). The CDR3 has 15 residues. As DNA, the CDR3 is TGTGCCAGCAGCCAAGACAGGGCAGGGAACTATGGCTACACCTTC. Encoded protein: CASSQDRAGNYGYTF.

The CDR3 nucleotides read TGCGCCAGCAGTGAGGTAGCAGGGGCTGAAGCTTTCTTT. Amino acid sequence: CASSEVAGAEAFF. This chain joins TRBV10-1 and TRBJ1-1; D is possibly TRBD1 (6 bases). The CDR3 totals 13 residues. CDR1 is WNHNN and CDR2 is SYGVQD in the germline V gene (reference sequence). Deletions cut 2 bases from V and 6 bases from J, with 10 bases between.

J is TRBJ2-7 and V is TRBV7-9; no firm D call. The V end lost 3 bases, the J end lost 5 bases, and 14 bases lay between the germline ends. Per the germline V gene, CDR1 is SEHNR and CDR2 is FQNEAQ (reference sequence). The CDR3 runs 14 residues. CDR3 amino acids: CASSFGGLIDEQYF. CDR3 in DNA: TGTGCCAGCAGCTTCGGCGGCTTAATAGACGAGCAGTACTTC.

CDR3 residues: CASSDGQLTYEQYF. The DNA of the CDR3 is TGTGCCAGCAGTGATGGGCAGCTTACCTACGAGCAGTACTTC. The chain employs TRBV6-1 and TRBJ2-7; D ambiguous. Germline lookup yields CDR1 MNHNS and CDR2 SASEGT. Trimming cost V 3 bases and J 2 bases, with 11 bases left between them. The length of the CDR3 is 14 residues.

This clone was recorded once. This chain links TRBV12-5 with TRBJ2-3, with TRBD2 matching over 10 bases. With V trimmed by 2 bases and J by 5 bases, 4 bases remained unmatched. Germline lookup yields CDR1 LGHNT and CDR2 FRNRAP. CDR3 length: 15 residues. CDR3 DNA sequence: TGTGCTAGTGGTTTGTTGGGACTAGCGCAAGATACGCAGTATTTT. It codes for CASGLLGLAQDTQYF.

This clone was observed a few times. The genes are TRBV19 and TRBJ1-5; D gene uncertain. Germline V gene data show CDR1 as LNHDA and CDR2 as SQIVND (reference sequence). V lost 7 bases, J lost 9 bases, and 7 bases lay in between. This CDR3 has 10 amino acids. The CDR3 sequence: CASNRWPQHF. Written as DNA, the CDR3 is TGTGCCAGTAATCGCTGGCCCCAGCATTTT.

The chain couples TRBV6-5 to TRBJ2-1; 13 nucleotides match TRBD2. The V segment lost 6 bases and the J segment 14 bases; nucleotides outside the gene matches: 10. The CDR3 totals 14 residues. Looked up from germline, CDR1 is MNHEY and CDR2 is SVGAGI. Written as DNA, the CDR3 is TGTGCCAGCAGGGGGACTAGCGGGACACTAAGAGAGTTCTTC. This encodes CASRGTSGTLREFF.

The chain links TRBV7-3 to TRBJ2-1; no reliable D call. The V gene's germline CDR1 is SGHTA and CDR2 FQGTGA. This CDR3 spans 13 amino acids. Trimming removed 3 bases from V and 15 bases from J, with 18 bases in between. In DNA form, the CDR3 reads TGTGCCAGCAGCTTTAACGGCAACACGCGGACGTTCTTC. This gives the protein CASSFNGNTRTFF.

This chain joins TRBV15 and TRBJ2-5; D uncertain. Looked up from germline, CDR1 is LNHNV and CDR2 is YYDKDF (reference sequence). The ends were cut back, 0 bases at V and 4 bases at J, with 12 bases in the middle. The CDR3 contains 15 residues. CDR3 loop: CATSRDLLGLETQYF. The CDR3 DNA sequence: TGTGCCACCAGCAGAGATCTCCTGGGTTTAGAGACCCAGTACTTC.

V is TRBV7-9 and J is TRBJ1-2; weak D call: TRBD1 (6 bases). The germline V gene has CDR1 SEHNR and CDR2 FQNEAQ (reference sequence). Trimming removed 7 bases from V and 3 bases from J, with 15 bases in between. The CDR3 is 14 amino acids. CDR3 DNA sequence: TGTGCCAGCATCTCCGGACAGCGATACTATGGCTACACCTTC. Its translation: CASISGQRYYGYTF.